The T cell receptor beta chain under discussion was sequenced for a study of T-cell reconstitution after alpha-beta-depleted transplantation in children (dated by TCRdb to the mid-2010s). Context from the whole study: The study quantitatively tracked T-cell immune reconstitution after TCRalphabeta/CD19-depleted allogeneic hematopoietic cell transplantation in children using TCR repertoire profiling.

What the authors observed across the whole study: In some patients, the high TCRbeta diversity seen at day 60 was put down to recipient T cells and intrathymic progenitors that had survived conditioning. Over subsequent months, a decline in hyperexpanded clone frequencies was noted, and after one year, T-cell counts and TCRbeta diversity were mostly ascribed to newly produced T cells. The apparently early alphabetaT-cell count recovery about two months after transplant was reportedly dependent on only several hundred rapidly expanded clones derived from non-depleted graft cells.

Ends trimmed: V by 4 bases, J by 6 bases; bases unmatched to a gene: 7. CDR3 length: 16 amino acids, cysteine to phenylalanine. Only the CDR3 portion is preserved as DNA: 48 bases, with reading frame beginning at the first base. In the germline V gene, CDR1 corresponds to LGHNA and CDR2 to YNFKEQ. Interpreted using the paper, the treatment or condition label stands for: allogeneic hematopoietic cell transplantation with graft depleted of TCRalphabeta T cells and CD19 B cells. The transplant recipients were children given TCRalphabeta/CD19-depleted allogeneic hematopoietic cell grafts. The library was produced with PCR. The sequencing machine was an Illumina HiSeq 2500. TCR library preparation used molecular barcoding, with unique molecular identifiers applied to normalize quantification of the TCRbeta repertoire. TCRdb reworked the public reads: Q25 trimming with fastp, MiXCR clone assembly, productive beta chains retained. One record per CDR3 amino acid sequence lists the most common genes and DNA. Within this sample are hundreds of thousands of distinct CDR3 sequences, with over 10% of them counted one time only. Jointly, the top ten make up 2.2% of the sample.

This clonotype was seen at least ten times. Its antigen target is currently unknown. No much larger clone is present one base from it, and per-base qualities are unavailable. This specimen was PBMCs, mostly from graft donor cells, taken 360 days after TCRalphabeta/CD19-depleted stem cell transplant. The sequence derives from a male patient younger than 18 who had a stem cell transplant for acute myeloid leukemia, so the T cells may come from the graft donor. The receptor chain draws on TRBV4-2 and TRBJ2-2, with 11 middle bases fitting TRBD1. The DNA sequence follows: TGTGCCAGCAGCCCGTCCCGGACAGGGGGCGCCGGGGAGCTGTTTTTT. The encoded protein is CASSPSRTGGAGELFF.